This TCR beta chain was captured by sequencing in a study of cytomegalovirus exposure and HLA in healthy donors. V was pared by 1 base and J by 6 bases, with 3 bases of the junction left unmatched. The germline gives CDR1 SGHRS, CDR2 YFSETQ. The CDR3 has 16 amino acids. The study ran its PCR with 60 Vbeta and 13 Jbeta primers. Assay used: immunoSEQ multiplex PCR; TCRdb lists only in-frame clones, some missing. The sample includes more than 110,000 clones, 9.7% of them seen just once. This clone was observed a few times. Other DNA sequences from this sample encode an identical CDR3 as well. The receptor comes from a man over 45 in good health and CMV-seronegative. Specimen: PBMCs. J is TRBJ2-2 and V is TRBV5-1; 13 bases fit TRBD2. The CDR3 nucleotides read TGCGCCAGCAGCTTGTTACTAGCGGGAGGGGCCGGGGAGCTGTTTTTT. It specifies CASSLLLAGGAGELFF.